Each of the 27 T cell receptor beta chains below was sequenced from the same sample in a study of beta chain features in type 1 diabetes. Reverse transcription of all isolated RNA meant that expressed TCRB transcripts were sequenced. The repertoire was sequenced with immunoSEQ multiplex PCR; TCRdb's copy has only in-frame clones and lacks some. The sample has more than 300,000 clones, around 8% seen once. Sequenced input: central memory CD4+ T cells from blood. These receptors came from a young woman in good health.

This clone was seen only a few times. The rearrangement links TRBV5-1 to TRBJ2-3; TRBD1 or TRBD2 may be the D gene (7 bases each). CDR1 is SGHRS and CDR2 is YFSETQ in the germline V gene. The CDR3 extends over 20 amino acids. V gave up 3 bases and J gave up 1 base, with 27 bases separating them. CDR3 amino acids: CASSWPGQTLSSGRTDTQYF. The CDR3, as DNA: TGCGCCAGCAGCTGGCCGGGACAGACCTTATCTAGCGGACGCACAGATACGCAGTATTTT.

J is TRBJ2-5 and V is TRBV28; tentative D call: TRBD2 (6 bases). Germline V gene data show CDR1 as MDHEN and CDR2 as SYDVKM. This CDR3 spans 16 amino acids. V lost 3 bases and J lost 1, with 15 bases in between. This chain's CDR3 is CASSFAGAGSQETQYF. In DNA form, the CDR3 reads TGTGCCAGCAGTTTTGCTGGGGCCGGGAGCCAAGAGACCCAGTACTTC.

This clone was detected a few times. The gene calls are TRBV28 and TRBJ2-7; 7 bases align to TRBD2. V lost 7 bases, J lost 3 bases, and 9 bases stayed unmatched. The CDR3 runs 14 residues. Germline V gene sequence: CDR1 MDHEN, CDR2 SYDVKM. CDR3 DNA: TGTGCCAGCAATGTACCGGGACTAAGCTACGAGCAGTACTTC. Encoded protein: CASNVPGLSYEQYF.

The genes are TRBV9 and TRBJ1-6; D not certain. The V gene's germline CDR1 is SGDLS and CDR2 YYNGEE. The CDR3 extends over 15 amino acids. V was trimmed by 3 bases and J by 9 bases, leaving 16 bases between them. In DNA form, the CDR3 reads TGTGCCAGCAGCGGAAACAAGGACGTTCGTTCACCCCTCCACTTT. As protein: CASSGNKDVRSPLHF.

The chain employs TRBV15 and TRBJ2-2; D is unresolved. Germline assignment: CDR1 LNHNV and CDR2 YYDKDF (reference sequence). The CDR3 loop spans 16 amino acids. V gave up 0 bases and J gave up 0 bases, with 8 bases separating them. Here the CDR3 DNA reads TGTGCCACCAGCAGAGATGTAGTCGCGAACACCGGGGAGCTGTTTTTT. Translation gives CATSRDVVANTGELFF. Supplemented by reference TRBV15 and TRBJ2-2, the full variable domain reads DAMVIQNPRYQVTQFGKPVTLSCSQTLNHNVMYWYQQKSSQAPKLLFHYYDKDFNNEADTPDNFQSRRPNTSFCFLDIRSPGLGDTAMYLCATSRDVVANTGELFFGEGSRLTVL.

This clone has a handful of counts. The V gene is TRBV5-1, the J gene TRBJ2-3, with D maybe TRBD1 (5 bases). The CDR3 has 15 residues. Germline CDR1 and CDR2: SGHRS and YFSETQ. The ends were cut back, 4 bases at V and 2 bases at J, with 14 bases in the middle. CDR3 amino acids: CASSLPRATTDTQYF. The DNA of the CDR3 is TGCGCCAGCAGCCTCCCCAGGGCCACCACAGATACGCAGTATTTT.

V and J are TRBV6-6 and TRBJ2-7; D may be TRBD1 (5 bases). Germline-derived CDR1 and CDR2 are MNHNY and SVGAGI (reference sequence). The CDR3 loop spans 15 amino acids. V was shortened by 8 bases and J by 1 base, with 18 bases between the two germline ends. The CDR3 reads CASSTLDTLSYEQYF. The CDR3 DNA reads TGTGCCAGCTCCACACTGGACACCCTTTCCTACGAGCAGTACTTC.

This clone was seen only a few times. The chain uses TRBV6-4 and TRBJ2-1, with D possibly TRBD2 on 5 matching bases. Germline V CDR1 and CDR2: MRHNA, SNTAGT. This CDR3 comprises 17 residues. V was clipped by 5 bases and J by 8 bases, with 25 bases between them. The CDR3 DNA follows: TGTGCCAGCAGTCCCCAACCTACTAGGAGTGTCGTGGATGAGCAGTTCTTC. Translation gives CASSPQPTRSVVDEQFF.

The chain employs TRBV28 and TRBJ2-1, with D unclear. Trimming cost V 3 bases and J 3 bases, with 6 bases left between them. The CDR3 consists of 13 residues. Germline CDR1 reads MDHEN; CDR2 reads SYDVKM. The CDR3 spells CASSFTFYNEQFF. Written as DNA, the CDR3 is TGTGCCAGCAGTTTTACGTTCTACAATGAGCAGTTCTTC.

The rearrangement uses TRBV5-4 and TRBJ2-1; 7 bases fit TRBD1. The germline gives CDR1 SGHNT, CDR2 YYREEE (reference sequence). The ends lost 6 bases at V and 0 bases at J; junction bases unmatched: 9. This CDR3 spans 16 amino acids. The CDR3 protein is CASIALGQNSYNEQFF. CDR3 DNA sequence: TGTGCCAGCATCGCCCTGGGACAGAACTCCTACAATGAGCAGTTCTTC.

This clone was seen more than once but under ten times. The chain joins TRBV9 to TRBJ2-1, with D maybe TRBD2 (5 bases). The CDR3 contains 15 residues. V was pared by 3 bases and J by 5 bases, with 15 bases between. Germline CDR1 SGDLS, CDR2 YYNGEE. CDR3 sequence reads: CASSELERPNNEQFF. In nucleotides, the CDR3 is TGTGCCAGCAGCGAACTAGAAAGACCTAACAATGAGCAGTTCTTC.

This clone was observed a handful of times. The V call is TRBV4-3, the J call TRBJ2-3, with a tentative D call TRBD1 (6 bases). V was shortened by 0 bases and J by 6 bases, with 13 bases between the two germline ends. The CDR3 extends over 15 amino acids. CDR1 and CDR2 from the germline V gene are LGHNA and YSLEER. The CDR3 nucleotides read TGCGCCAGCAGCCAAGATCCCAGGGGAAGGGATACGCAGTATTTT. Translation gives CASSQDPRGRDTQYF.

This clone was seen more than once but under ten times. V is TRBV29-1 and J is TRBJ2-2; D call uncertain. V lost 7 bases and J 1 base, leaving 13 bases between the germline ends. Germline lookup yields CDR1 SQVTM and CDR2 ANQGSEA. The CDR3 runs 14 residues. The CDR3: CSAQDQRNTGELFF. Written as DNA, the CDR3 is TGCAGCGCCCAGGACCAAAGGAACACCGGGGAGCTGTTTTTT.

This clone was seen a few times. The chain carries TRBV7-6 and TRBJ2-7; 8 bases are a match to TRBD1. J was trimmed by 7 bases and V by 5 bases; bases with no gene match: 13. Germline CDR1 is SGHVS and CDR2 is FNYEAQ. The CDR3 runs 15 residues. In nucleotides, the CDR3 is TGTGCCAGCAGCCCTCGGGACAGGCGACTGGGGGAGCAGTACTTC. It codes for CASSPRDRRLGEQYF.

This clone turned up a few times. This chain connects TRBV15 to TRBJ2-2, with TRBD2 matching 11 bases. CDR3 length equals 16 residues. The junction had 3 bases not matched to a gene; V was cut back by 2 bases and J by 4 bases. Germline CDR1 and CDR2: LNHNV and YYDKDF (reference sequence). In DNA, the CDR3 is TGTGCCACCAGCAGACCCGGGACTAGCGGCACCGGGGAGCTGTTTTTT. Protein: CATSRPGTSGTGELFF.

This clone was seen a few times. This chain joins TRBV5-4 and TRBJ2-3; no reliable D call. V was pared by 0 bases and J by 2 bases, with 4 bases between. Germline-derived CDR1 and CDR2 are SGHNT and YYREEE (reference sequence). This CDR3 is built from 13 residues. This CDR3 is CASSLGYTDTQYF. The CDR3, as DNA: TGTGCCAGCAGCTTGGGCTACACAGATACGCAGTATTTT.

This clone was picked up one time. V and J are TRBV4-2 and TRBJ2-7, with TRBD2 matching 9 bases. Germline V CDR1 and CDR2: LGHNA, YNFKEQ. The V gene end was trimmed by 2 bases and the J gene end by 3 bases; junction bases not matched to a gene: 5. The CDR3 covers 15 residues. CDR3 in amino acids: CASSQSGTSNYEQYF. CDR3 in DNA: TGTGCCAGCAGCCAAAGTGGGACTAGCAACTACGAGCAGTACTTC.

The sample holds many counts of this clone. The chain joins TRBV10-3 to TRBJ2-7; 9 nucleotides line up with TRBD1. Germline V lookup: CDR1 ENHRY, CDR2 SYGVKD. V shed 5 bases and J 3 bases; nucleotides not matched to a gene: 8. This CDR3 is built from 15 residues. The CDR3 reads CAISPGTGRNYEQYF. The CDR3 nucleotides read TGTGCCATCAGTCCCGGGACAGGGAGGAACTACGAGCAGTACTTC.

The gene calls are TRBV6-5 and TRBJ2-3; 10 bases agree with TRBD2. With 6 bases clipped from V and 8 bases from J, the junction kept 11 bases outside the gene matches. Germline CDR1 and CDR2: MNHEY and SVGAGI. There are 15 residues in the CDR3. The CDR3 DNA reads TGTGCCAGCAGCCGGACTAGCGGCGCAGTCGGTACGCAGTATTTT. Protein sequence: CASSRTSGAVGTQYF.

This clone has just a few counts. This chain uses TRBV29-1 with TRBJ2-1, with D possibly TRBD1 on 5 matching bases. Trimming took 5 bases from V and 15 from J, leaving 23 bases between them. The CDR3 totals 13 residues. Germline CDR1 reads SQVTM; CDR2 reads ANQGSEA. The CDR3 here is CSVRVQVAGSPFF. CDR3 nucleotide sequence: TGCAGCGTTCGAGTACAGGTAGCAGGTTCCCCGTTCTTC.

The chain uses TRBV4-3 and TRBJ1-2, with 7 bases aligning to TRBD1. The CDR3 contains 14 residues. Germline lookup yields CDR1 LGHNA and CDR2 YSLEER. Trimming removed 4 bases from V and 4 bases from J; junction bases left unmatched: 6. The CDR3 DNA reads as TGCGCCAGCAGCCCCGACAGGGAAGTCTATGGCTACACCTTC. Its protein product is CASSPDREVYGYTF.

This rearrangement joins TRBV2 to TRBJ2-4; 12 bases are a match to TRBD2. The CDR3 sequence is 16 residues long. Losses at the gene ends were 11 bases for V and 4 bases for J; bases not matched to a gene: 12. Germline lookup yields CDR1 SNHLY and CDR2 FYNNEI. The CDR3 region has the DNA TGTGCCTCTCATCGGGAACTAGCGGGGGGAAAAAACATTCAGTACTTC. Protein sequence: CASHRELAGGKNIQYF.

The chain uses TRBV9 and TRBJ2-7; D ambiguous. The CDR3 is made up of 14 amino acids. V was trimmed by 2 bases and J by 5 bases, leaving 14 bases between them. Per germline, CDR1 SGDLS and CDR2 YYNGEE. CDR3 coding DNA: TGTGCCAGCAGCGTTCACCCCCTAGATCACGAGCAGTACTTC. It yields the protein CASSVHPLDHEQYF.

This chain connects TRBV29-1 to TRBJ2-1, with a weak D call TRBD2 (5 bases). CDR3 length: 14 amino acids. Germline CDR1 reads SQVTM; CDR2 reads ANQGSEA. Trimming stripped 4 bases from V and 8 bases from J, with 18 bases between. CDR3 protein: CSVVVPFGIDEQFF. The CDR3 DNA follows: TGCAGCGTTGTGGTCCCGTTCGGGATCGATGAGCAGTTCTTC.

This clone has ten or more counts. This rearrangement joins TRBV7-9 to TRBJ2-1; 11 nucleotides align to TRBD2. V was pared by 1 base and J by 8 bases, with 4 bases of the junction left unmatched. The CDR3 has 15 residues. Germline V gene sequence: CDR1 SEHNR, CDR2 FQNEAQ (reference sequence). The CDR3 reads CASSLVASGRYEQFF. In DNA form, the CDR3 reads TGTGCCAGCAGCTTAGTGGCTAGCGGGAGGTATGAGCAGTTCTTC.

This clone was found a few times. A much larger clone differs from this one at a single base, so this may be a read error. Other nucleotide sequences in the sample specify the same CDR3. CDR3 sequence reads: CASARGGGTGLGEQYF. CDR3 DNA: TGCGCCAGCGCTCGTGGGGGGGGCACCGGCCTAGGCGAGCAGTACTTC. This chain links TRBV5-1 with TRBJ2-7; D is possibly TRBD2 (7 bases). There are 16 residues in the CDR3. The germline V gene has CDR1 SGHRS and CDR2 YFSETQ. V lost 7 bases and J lost 6, with 26 bases in between.

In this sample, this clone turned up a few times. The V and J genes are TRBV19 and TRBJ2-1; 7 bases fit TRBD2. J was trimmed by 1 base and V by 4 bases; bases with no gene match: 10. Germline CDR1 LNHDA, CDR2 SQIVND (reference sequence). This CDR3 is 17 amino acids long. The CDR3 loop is CASSTPALAESYNEQFF. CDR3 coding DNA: TGTGCCAGTAGTACGCCCGCTCTAGCGGAGTCCTACAATGAGCAGTTCTTC. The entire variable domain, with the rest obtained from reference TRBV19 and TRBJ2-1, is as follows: DGGITQSPKYLFRKEGQNVTLSCEQNLNHDAMYWYRQDPGQGLRLIYYSQIVNDFQKGDIAEGYSVSREKKESFPLTVTSAQKNPTAFYLCASSTPALAESYNEQFFGPGTRLTVL.